A selection of T cell receptor beta chains follows, all from one sample in a study of blood T cell repertoires in COVID-19. Generated by immunoSEQ multiplex PCR, the TCRdb table keeps only in-frame clones and is missing some. The sample has roughly 290,000 clones; around four fifths are singletons. Sequences were obtained from peripheral blood. The receptors derive from a woman between 50 and 59 years old with active or convalescent COVID-19. Both conserved end residues are part of each CDR3. Fields, in order: V gene, clone size, D gene, J gene, CDR3 protein, CDR3 DNA. A D gene is named only where the DNA matches it firmly. The listing skips clone size in some rows; elsewhere it reads once, few, many or a size class.

TRBV6-2/TRBV6-3,.,.,TRBJ2-7,CASSYPGTGYEQYF,TGTGCCAGCAGTTACCCCGGGACTGGCTACGAGCAGTACTTC
TRBV5-1,many,TRBD2,TRBJ2-1,CASSLEPASGSGEQFF,TGCGCCAGCAGCTTGGAACCGGCTAGCGGGAGTGGAGAGCAGTTCTTC
TRBV6-5,.,TRBD1,TRBJ2-7,CATRQGNYEQYF,TGTGCCACACGACAGGGTAACTACGAGCAGTACTTC
TRBV5-1,.,TRBD1,TRBJ2-7,CASSLGQGRSTGFDEQYF,TGCGCCAGCAGCTTGGGACAGGGAAGGTCCACGGGGTTCGACGAGCAGTACTTC
TRBV6-1,.,.,TRBJ2-7,CASSEVRAAYEQYF,TGTGCCAGCAGTGAAGTGAGGGCAGCCTACGAGCAGTACTTC
TRBV27,few,.,TRBJ2-2,CASSLSGGTGELFF,TGTGCCAGCAGTTTATCTGGGGGGACCGGGGAGCTGTTTTTT
TRBV10-1,.,TRBD1,TRBJ2-7,CASSESRGQGSEQYF,TGCGCCAGCAGTGAGTCAAGGGGACAGGGCTCCGAGCAGTACTTC
TRBV25-1,once,TRBD1,TRBJ2-7,CASSKYRGHSYEQYF,TGTGCCAGCAGCAAGTACAGGGGCCACTCCTACGAGCAGTACTTC
TRBV7-9,.,TRBD1,TRBJ2-5,CASSLEGRGETQYF,TGTGCCAGCAGCTTAGAAGGCAGGGGGGAGACCCAGTACTTC
TRBV27,.,TRBD2,TRBJ2-2,CASSWTSNTGELFF,TGTGCCAGCAGTTGGACTAGCAACACCGGGGAGCTGTTTTTT
TRBV11-1,.,.,TRBJ2-7,CASSLTKPYEQYF,TGTGCCAGCAGCCTTACTAAACCCTACGAGCAGTACTTC
TRBV7-8,.,.,TRBJ1-2,CASSLTVGLTLGYTF,TGTGCCAGCAGCTTAACCGTCGGTTTAACCCTTGGCTACACCTTC
TRBV4-1,.,.,TRBJ2-7,CASSQILGPWQYF,TGCGCCAGCAGCCAAATACTAGGCCCTTGGCAGTACTTC
TRBV7-9,.,TRBD2,TRBJ2-1,CASSLGIAGSNEQFF,TGTGCCAGCAGCTTAGGGATAGCGGGGTCCAATGAGCAGTTCTTC
TRBV18,.,.,TRBJ1-2,CASSPPGYGYTF,TGTGCCAGCTCACCTCCAGGATATGGCTACACCTTC
TRBV15,once,TRBD2,TRBJ2-5,CATSRAGLRGETQYF,TGTGCCACCAGCAGAGCGGGACTAAGAGGAGAGACCCAGTACTTC
TRBV7-9,.,.,TRBJ1-1,CASSLPSPREEAFF,TGTGCCAGCAGCTTACCCTCCCCCCGGGAAGAAGCTTTCTTT
TRBV2,once,TRBD1,TRBJ2-3,CASSGAGGFTDTQYF,TGTGCCAGCAGTGGGGCAGGGGGCTTCACAGATACGCAGTATTTT
TRBV5-8,.,.,TRBJ1-5,CASSLDRIGPGRFLGF,TGTGCCAGCAGCTTGGATCGGATTGGTCCAGGGAGGTTTTTGGGTTTT
TRBV5-4,.,TRBD2,TRBJ2-7,CASTPGTSGVSYEQYF,TGTGCCAGCACCCCTGGCACTAGCGGGGTCTCCTACGAGCAGTACTTC
TRBV27,many,TRBD2,TRBJ2-1,CASSLLAGGGNEQFF,TGTGCCAGCAGTTTACTCGCGGGAGGGGGCAATGAGCAGTTCTTC
TRBV19,few,.,TRBJ1-3,CASTPDTAGNTIYF,TGTGCCAGTACCCCTGACACGGCTGGAAACACCATATATTTT
TRBV30,.,.,TRBJ2-3,CAWRRAPDTQYF,TGTGCCTGGAGACGAGCGCCCGATACGCAGTATTTT
TRBV19,.,TRBD2,TRBJ2-1,CASSIVTGLAYNEQFF,TGTGCCAGTAGTATCGTAACGGGACTAGCTTACAATGAGCAGTTCTTC
TRBV19,.,.,TRBJ1-1,CASSISPTVNTEAFF,TGTGCCAGTAGTATTTCGCCCACAGTGAACACTGAAGCTTTCTTT
TRBV7-6,.,.,TRBJ2-7,CASSLGGDSLEQYF,TGTGCCAGCAGCTTAGGGGGGGACAGCCTAGAGCAGTACTTC